Sequencing of this TCR beta chain was carried out in a study of T-cell reconstitution after alpha-beta-depleted transplantation in children. During its preparation, the TCRbeta library received unique molecular identifiers. TCRdb re-called the PCR reads with MiXCR, one entry per CDR3 protein. The data show 250,000 to 300,000 distinct CDR3 sequences, more than 9% seen once. The CDR3 consists of 13 residues. CDR1 and CDR2 from the germline V gene are MNHEY and SVGAGI. V lost 4 bases and J lost 6; bases outside the gene matches: 4. This chain connects TRBV6-5 to TRBJ2-3, with 7 bases aligning to TRBD1. The sequences come from PBMCs from the stem cell graft donor, collected from the stem cell graft. The TCR was taken from a human donor who donated a stem cell graft to a child with SCID. In DNA, the CDR3 is TGTGCCAGCAGTTTAACAGGGGAGGATACGCAGTATTTT. Translating it yields CASSLTGEDTQYF.